The TCR beta chain described here comes from a study of PD-1 blockade in classical Hodgkin lymphoma. Time point of the sample: cycle 4 day 1 (C4D1), after 5 to 7 weeks of nivolumab. Each of the patients experienced relapse following autologous stem cell transplantation, and their brentuximab vedotin exposure differed. The data were produced by immunoSEQ multiplex PCR, yet TCRdb's version contains in-frame clones alone and is incomplete. This sample has about 24,000 clones, with around 84% found just once. Regarding the study as a whole: Significantly greater TCR diversity emerged by C4D1 in CD4+ cells but not CD8+ cells. For complete responders, baseline diversity was comparable to that of newly diagnosed patients.

As for this clone: Antigen: not known.

This clonotype was sampled from a human donor with classical Hodgkin lymphoma. Sample: peripheral blood mononuclear cells (PBMCs), taken before the fourth cycle of nivolumab.

CDR3 in amino acids: CASSSRKLPGQGFDGYTF. The CDR3 DNA is TGTGCCAGCAGTTCCCGAAAATTACCGGGACAGGGTTTTGATGGCTACACCTTC. The V call is TRBV27, the J call TRBJ1-2; 9 bases align to TRBD1. Losses at the gene ends were 4 bases for V and 6 bases for J; bases not matched to a gene: 18. Germline V gives CDR1 MNHEY, CDR2 SMNVEV (reference sequence). The CDR3 is 18 residues long.